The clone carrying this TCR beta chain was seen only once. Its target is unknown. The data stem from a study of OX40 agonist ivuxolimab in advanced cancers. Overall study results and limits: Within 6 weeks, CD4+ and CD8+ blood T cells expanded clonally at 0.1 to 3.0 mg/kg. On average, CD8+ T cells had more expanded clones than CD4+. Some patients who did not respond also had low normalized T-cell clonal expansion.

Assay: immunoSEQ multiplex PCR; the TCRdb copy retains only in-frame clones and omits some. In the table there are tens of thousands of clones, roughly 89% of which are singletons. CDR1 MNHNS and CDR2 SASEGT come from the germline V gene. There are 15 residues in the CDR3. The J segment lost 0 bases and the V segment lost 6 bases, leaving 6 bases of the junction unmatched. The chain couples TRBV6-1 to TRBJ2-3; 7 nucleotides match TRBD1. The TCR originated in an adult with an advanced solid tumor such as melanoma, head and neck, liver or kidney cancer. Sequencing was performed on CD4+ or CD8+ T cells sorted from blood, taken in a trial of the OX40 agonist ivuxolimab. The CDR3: CASSWDSPSTDTQYF. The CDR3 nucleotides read TGTGCCAGCAGCTGGGACAGCCCTAGCACAGATACGCAGTATTTT.